The sequence of this T cell receptor (beta chain) was determined in a study of cytomegalovirus exposure and HLA in healthy donors. Study as a whole: Unique TCR beta sequences numbering fewer than 130 million came from 190 million or so T cells in an earlier analysis.

V was clipped by 8 bases and J by 1 base, with 11 bases between them. Per the germline V gene, CDR1 is MNHNS and CDR2 is SASEGT. This CDR3 spans 13 amino acids. Amplification used 60 Vbeta primers and 13 Jbeta primers. Assay used: immunoSEQ multiplex PCR; TCRdb lists only in-frame clones, some missing. Here the sample spans about 200,000 clones, more than 60% being singletons. As to this clone: The antigen is undetermined.

Whole-study findings and limits: Productive status was seen about 90% or about 30% of the time for most TCR beta V segments in an earlier analysis.

The origin of this receptor is a man over 45 in good health and CMV-seronegative. Sequencing was performed on PBMCs. The rearrangement uses TRBV6-1 and TRBJ1-1, with D hard to call. The CDR3 spells CASGRRENTEAFF. In DNA, the CDR3 is TGTGCCAGCGGGAGACGAGAGAACACTGAAGCTTTCTTT.